The 15 T cell receptor beta chains below all came from one sample that was sequenced in a study of Ad26.COV2.S vaccination and SARS-CoV-2 variants. The table came from immunoSEQ multiplex PCR; TCRdb's copy has only in-frame clones and leaves some out. The table has roughly 400,000 clones, around 91% seen once. Documented treatment: around 19 received Ad26.COV2.S at low or high dose, single or two shots; roughly five received placebo; per-sample allocation not given. On day 63 after the first injection, vaccine and placebo recipients gave samples. The specimen was peripheral blood, collected in a trial of Ad26.COV2.S vaccine versus placebo. The receptor set was obtained from a person between 18 and 59 years old who received the Ad26.COV2.S COVID-19 vaccine or a placebo.

This sequence joins TRBV30 and TRBJ1-2; maybe TRBD1 (5 bases). The CDR3 runs 12 residues. Germline V gene sequence: CDR1 GTSNPN, CDR2 SVGIG (reference sequence). Deletions cut 8 bases from V and 3 bases from J, with 13 bases between. In DNA form, the CDR3 reads TGTGCCCGGGAGGGGACGGACTATGGCTACACCTTC. It yields the protein CAREGTDYGYTF.

This chain's CDR3 is CATSGDSRDTQYF. CDR3 sequence (DNA): TGTGCCACCAGTGGGGACAGCCGAGATACGCAGTATTTT. The rearrangement uses TRBV24-1 and TRBJ2-3; 7 bases match TRBD1. The CDR3 totals 13 residues. Germline V gene lookup returns CDR1 KGHDR and CDR2 SFDVKD. J lost 5 bases, V lost 5 bases, and 3 bases had no gene match.

This rearrangement joins TRBV18 to TRBJ1-1; the D is unclear. Germline V gives CDR1 KGHSH, CDR2 LQKENI. This CDR3 comprises 13 residues. V was trimmed by 0 bases and J by 6 bases, leaving 8 bases between them. The CDR3 DNA sequence: TGTGCCAGCTCACCACCAGGCCCATCTGAAGCTTTCTTT. This sequence encodes CASSPPGPSEAFF.

The table lists this clone with a few counts. The rearrangement uses TRBV5-1 and TRBJ2-4, with D hard to call. Trimming removed 0 bases from V and 0 bases from J, with 10 bases in between. Germline CDR1 reads SGHRS; CDR2 reads YFSETQ. The CDR3 loop spans 16 amino acids. DNA of the CDR3: TGCGCCAGCAGCTTGGGTATTAGCCTAGCCAAAAACATTCAGTACTTC. The encoded protein is CASSLGISLAKNIQYF.

This chain links TRBV6-2 or TRBV6-3 with TRBJ2-7; TRBD2 matches at 11 bases. J gave up 3 bases and V 0 bases, and 13 bases lay outside the gene matches. The germline V gene encodes CDR1 MNHEY and CDR2 SVGEGT. This CDR3 spans 19 amino acids. The chain's CDR3 is CASSYSIPFLAGGRYEQYF. In DNA, the CDR3 is TGTGCCAGCAGTTACTCGATTCCATTTCTAGCGGGAGGCCGCTACGAGCAGTACTTC.

This sequence joins TRBV19 and TRBJ1-5, with D perhaps matching TRBD1 (5 bases). The CDR3 contains 13 residues. The germline gives CDR1 LNHDA, CDR2 SQIVND (reference sequence). V gave up 5 bases and J gave up 9 bases, with 14 bases separating them. Here the CDR3 reads CASSRGFRGPQHF. The CDR3 nucleotides read TGTGCCAGTAGTCGGGGGTTCCGGGGGCCCCAGCATTTT.

The J gene is TRBJ2-3, the V gene TRBV5-4, with 11 bases fitting TRBD2. The CDR3 covers 16 residues. Germline V gene lookup returns CDR1 SGHNT and CDR2 YYREEE (reference sequence). V lost 2 bases, J lost 4 bases, and 6 bases stayed unmatched. CDR3 bases: TGTGCCAGCAGCTTAGGACTAGCGGGTGGATCAGATACGCAGTATTTT. Translation: CASSLGLAGGSDTQYF. The full variable domain, completed using reference TRBV5-4 and TRBJ2-3, is ETGVTQSPTHLIKTRGQQVTLRCSSQSGHNTVSWYQQALGQGPQFIFQYYREEENGRGNFPPRFSGLQFPNYSSELNVNALELDDSALYLCASSLGLAGGSDTQYFGPGTRLTVL.

The chain has TRBV6-5 and TRBJ1-1; the D is unclear. Trimming took off 2 bases at V and 4 bases at J, with 8 bases between the two ends. CDR3 length equals 13 residues. The germline CDR1 and CDR2 sequences are MNHEY and SVGAGI. The CDR3 loop is CASSYDFGTEAFF. DNA for the CDR3: TGTGCCAGCAGTTACGACTTTGGCACTGAAGCTTTCTTT.

This chain uses TRBV13 with TRBJ2-1, with TRBD1 matching 8 bases. There are 14 residues in the CDR3. With 5 bases clipped from V and 6 bases from J, the junction kept 6 bases outside the gene matches. The germline V gene has CDR1 PRHDT and CDR2 FYEKMQ (reference sequence). CDR3 sequence (DNA): TGTGCCAGCAGCCCCCTCGGACAGGGCAATGAGCAGTTCTTC. Translated, it gives CASSPLGQGNEQFF.

The chain recombines TRBV7-9 with TRBJ2-7; D remains unclear. Germline V lookup: CDR1 SEHNR, CDR2 FQNEAQ (reference sequence). This CDR3 region has 15 residues. The V gene lost 1 base and the J gene lost 1 base, with 11 bases spanning the gap. CDR3 sequence (DNA): TGTGCCAGCAGCTTAGACAGCGTTACTTCCTACGAGCAGTACTTC. It translates to CASSLDSVTSYEQYF.

Many counts were recorded for this clone. The chain links TRBV7-2 to TRBJ2-3; 9 bases map to TRBD2. V trimming: 7 bases; J trimming: 3 bases; junction bases outside the gene matches: 17. CDR1 is SGHTA, CDR2 FQGNSA, per germline. The CDR3 runs 18 residues. The CDR3 nucleotides are TGTGCCAGCACCCCCACCCAAGCGGGAGGATTCGGAACAGATACGCAGTATTTT. This sequence encodes CASTPTQAGGFGTDTQYF. Complete variable domain (other parts from reference TRBV7-2 and TRBJ2-3): GAGVSQSPSNKVTEKGKDVELRCDPISGHTALYWYRQSLGQGLEFLIYFQGNSAPDKSGLPSDRFSAERTGGSVSTLTIQRTQQEDSAVYLCASTPTQAGGFGTDTQYFGPGTRLTVL.

The chain couples TRBV28 to TRBJ2-5; 7 bases are shared with TRBD1. Germline V gene data show CDR1 as MDHEN and CDR2 as SYDVKM. Trimming took 1 base from V and 7 from J; bases not matched to a gene: 9. This CDR3 comprises 15 residues. In DNA, the CDR3 is TGTGCCAGCAGTTTATCCCGACAGGGAGTGGGGACCCAGTACTTC. It yields the protein CASSLSRQGVGTQYF.

The chain joins TRBV7-8 to TRBJ2-5; a possible D gene is TRBD2 (6 bases). The CDR3 runs to 17 residues. V dropped 5 bases and J dropped 0 bases, with 19 bases sitting between them. Germline assignment: CDR1 SGHVS and CDR2 FQNEAQ. CDR3 region: CASSPRGSGAHQETQYF. In DNA, the CDR3 is TGTGCCAGCAGCCCTCGTGGTAGCGGAGCCCACCAAGAGACCCAGTACTTC.

Concerning this clone itself: A read error may account for a junction end that differs from germline. The gene calls are TRBV5-1 and TRBJ2-2; no clear D gene. The CDR3 is 12 residues long. Germline V gene data show CDR1 as SGHRS and CDR2 as YFSETQ. Here the CDR3 reads CASNKNTGELFF. CDR3 sequence (DNA): TGCGCAAGCAACAAGAACACCGGGGAGCTGTTTTTT.

Here the CDR3 reads CASSARTSGSPLSTDTQYF. As DNA, the CDR3 is TGTGCCAGCAGTGCCCGGACTAGCGGGAGCCCCCTGAGCACAGATACGCAGTATTTT. The V call is TRBV6-1, the J call TRBJ2-3, with 13 positions matching TRBD2. The CDR3 consists of 19 residues. Germline values: CDR1 MNHNS, CDR2 SASEGT. The ends lost 4 bases at V and 0 bases at J; junction bases unmatched: 10.